The entry below describes one T cell receptor beta chain. The sample belongs to a study of blood T cell repertoires in COVID-19. Study overall: Nucleic acid was either cDNA or gDNA, and it came from T cells, B-cell-depleted T cells, or PBMCs.

J lost 8 bases, V lost 7 bases, and 11 bases had no gene match. The CDR3 is 13 residues long. Germline V gene lookup returns CDR1 MNHEY and CDR2 SMNVEV (reference sequence). Participants, about 18 to 90 years old, spanned around 25 US areas. Researchers sorted participants into cohorts using their self-reported clinical history. Authors' analysis steps: Estimates of nucleated cell counts were drawn from the amplification of reference gene primers. This table comes from immunoSEQ multiplex PCR, and its TCRdb copy is limited to in-frame clones, with some not included. V, J and clone size were drawn from that table, and D and trimming were deduced from the DNA. The repertoire holds about 270,000 clones, with roughly 90% as singletons.

Input material: PBMCs or T cells enriched from blood (not recorded which). This sequence joins TRBV27 and TRBJ2-7; the match to TRBD2 covers 7 bases. The origin of this receptor is a man in his forties or fifties who had been exposed to COVID-19. As DNA, the CDR3 is TGTGCCAGCAAGACGGGAGGAGATTCAAAGCAGTACTTC. Protein product: CASKTGGDSKQYF.